The subject of this entry is one TCR beta chain. Generated by immunoSEQ multiplex PCR, the TCRdb table keeps only in-frame clones and is missing some. The repertoire holds about 99,000 clones, with about 80% as singletons. The data are from a study of T cell clones after liver transplantation. CDR3 length: 14 residues. Per the germline V gene, CDR1 is SGHNT and CDR2 is YYREEE (reference sequence). Germline trimming cut 4 bases from V and 4 bases from J; bases unmatched to any gene: 4. This sample comprised CD4+ T cells from blood, obtained 45 to 50 months after liver transplant. The chain couples TRBV5-4 to TRBJ1-4; TRBD1 agrees at 7 bases. This receptor was taken from a human patient who received a liver transplant. Some T cells may be transferred from the graft donor. The CDR3 here is CASSRDRNNEKLFF. CDR3 DNA: TGTGCCAGCAGCCGGGACAGAAATAATGAAAAACTGTTTTTT.